This TCR beta chain originates from a study of cytomegalovirus exposure and HLA in healthy donors. Findings and caveats of the study: The finding came from a later analysis; first-cohort TCR clusters tended to co-occur in the roughly 110 validation repertoires. Among TCR beta chains, those listed as cytomegalovirus-associated numbered roughly 150.

The table lists this clone with a count of one. The antigen is undetermined. Germline values: CDR1 MDHEN, CDR2 SYDVKM. The V end was cut by 7 bases, the J end by 1 base, with 4 bases between. CDR3 length: 11 amino acids. These donors were members of the 120-subject validation cohort, a group separate from the approximately 670-subject first cohort. The table came from immunoSEQ multiplex PCR; TCRdb's copy has only in-frame clones and leaves some out. In the table there are fewer than 150,000 clones, about 90% of which are singletons. The sample consisted of PBMCs. The receptor comes from a woman between 18 and 30 years old in good health and CMV-seropositive. The chain employs TRBV28 and TRBJ1-1; D remains unclear. The CDR3 sequence is CASMRNTEAFF. Here the CDR3 DNA reads TGTGCCAGCATGAGGAACACTGAAGCTTTCTTT.